Below, one TCR beta chain is given with its context. The record originates from a study of blood T cell repertoires in COVID-19. Turning to the study itself: The cDNA or gDNA used as material had been derived from T cells, B-cell-depleted T cells, or PBMCs.

As processed by the authors: Nucleated cell number was recorded as an estimate derived from reference gene primer amplification. Data came from immunoSEQ multiplex PCR; TCRdb stores just in-frame clones and leaves some out. For V, J and clone size, that table is used; D and trimming come from the DNA. This sample yields 130,000 to 150,000 clones, of which approximately 82% are seen a single time; 5.5% to 8% belongs to the top ten. Specimen: peripheral blood. The clonotype was recovered from a woman in her forties or fifties in a cohort sampled during active or convalescent COVID-19.

CDR3 DNA: TGTGCCATCAGTCCGTTGGGGGACAGGGTTAAGAACACTGAAGCTTTCTTT. Amino acid sequence: CAISPLGDRVKNTEAFF. The chain links TRBV10-3 to TRBJ1-1; 9 bases match TRBD1. This CDR3 contains 17 residues. V shed 5 bases and J 1 base; nucleotides not matched to a gene: 11. CDR1 is ENHRY and CDR2 is SYGVKD in the germline V gene.